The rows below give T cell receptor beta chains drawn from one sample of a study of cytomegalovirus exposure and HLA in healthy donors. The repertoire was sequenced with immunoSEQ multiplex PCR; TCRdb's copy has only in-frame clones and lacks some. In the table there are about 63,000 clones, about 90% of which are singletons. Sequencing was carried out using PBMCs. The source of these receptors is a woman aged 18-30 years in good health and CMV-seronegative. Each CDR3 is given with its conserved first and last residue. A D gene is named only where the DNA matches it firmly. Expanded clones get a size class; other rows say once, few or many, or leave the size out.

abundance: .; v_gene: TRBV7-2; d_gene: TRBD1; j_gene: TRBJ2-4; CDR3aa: CASSLTGTGENIQYF; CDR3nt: TGTGCCAGCAGCTTAACTGGGACAGGGGAAAACATTCAGTACTTC
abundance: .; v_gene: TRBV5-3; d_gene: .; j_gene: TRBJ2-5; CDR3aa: CARSTHHGRTKETQYF; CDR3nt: TGTGCCAGAAGCACGCACCATGGACGGACTAAAGAGACCCAGTACTTC
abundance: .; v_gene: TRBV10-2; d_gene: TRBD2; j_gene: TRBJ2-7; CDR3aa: CASSDPSGNKQYF; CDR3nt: TGCGCCAGCAGTGACCCTAGCGGGAACAAGCAGTACTTC
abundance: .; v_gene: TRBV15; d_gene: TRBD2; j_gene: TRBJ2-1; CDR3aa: CATSRATGTSGTQFF; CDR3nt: TGTGCCACCAGCAGAGCAACCGGGACTAGCGGGACCCAGTTCTTC
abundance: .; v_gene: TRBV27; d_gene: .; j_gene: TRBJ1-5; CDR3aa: CASRGQARYQPQHF; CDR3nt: TGTGCCAGCAGGGGGCAGGCCCGTTATCAGCCCCAGCATTTT
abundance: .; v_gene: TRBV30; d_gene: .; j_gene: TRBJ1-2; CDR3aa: CACHRASNYGYTF; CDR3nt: TGTGCCTGTCACAGAGCTTCTAACTATGGCTACACCTTC
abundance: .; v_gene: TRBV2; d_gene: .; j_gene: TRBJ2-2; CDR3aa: CASSEQGLSNTGELFF; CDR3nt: TGTGCCAGCAGTGAACAGGGACTTTCGAACACCGGGGAGCTGTTTTTT
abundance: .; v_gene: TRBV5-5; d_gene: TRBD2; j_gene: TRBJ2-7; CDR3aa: CASTPRAGDSYEQYF; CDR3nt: TGTGCCAGCACCCCCCGGGCGGGGGATTCCTACGAGCAGTACTTC
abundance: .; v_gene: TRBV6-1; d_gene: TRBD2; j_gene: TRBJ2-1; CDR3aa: CASNPTSGGANEQFF; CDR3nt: TGTGCCAGCAACCCGACCTCGGGGGGGGCCAATGAGCAGTTCTTC
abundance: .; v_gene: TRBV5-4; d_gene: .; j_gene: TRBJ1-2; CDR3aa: CASSSRAGDGYTF; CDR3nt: TGTGCCAGCAGCTCAAGAGCAGGGGATGGCTACACCTTC
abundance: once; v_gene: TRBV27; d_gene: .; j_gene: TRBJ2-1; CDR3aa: CASSFATSSYNEQFF; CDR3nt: TGTGCCAGCAGTTTCGCAACTAGCTCCTACAATGAGCAGTTCTTC
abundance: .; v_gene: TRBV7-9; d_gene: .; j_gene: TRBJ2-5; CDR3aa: CASTLSVQETQYF; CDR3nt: TGTGCCAGCACCCTCAGTGTCCAAGAGACCCAGTACTTC
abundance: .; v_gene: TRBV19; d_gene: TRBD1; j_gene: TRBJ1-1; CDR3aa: CASSIAGGRSTEAFF; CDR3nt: TGTGCCAGTAGTATTGCAGGGGGAAGGAGCACTGAAGCTTTCTTT
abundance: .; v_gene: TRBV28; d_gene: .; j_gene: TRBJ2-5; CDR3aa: CASSLVAGHSGETQYF; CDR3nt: TGTGCCAGCAGTTTGGTGGCGGGCCACTCGGGAGAGACCCAGTACTTC